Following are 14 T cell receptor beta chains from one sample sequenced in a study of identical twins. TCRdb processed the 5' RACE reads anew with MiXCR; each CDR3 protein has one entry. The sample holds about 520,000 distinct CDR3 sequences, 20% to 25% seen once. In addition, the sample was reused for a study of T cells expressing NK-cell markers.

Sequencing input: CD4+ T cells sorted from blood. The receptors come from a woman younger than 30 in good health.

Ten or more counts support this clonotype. Written as DNA, the CDR3 is TGCAGCGTTGTAGGCGTCGGGATTTCTGAAGCTTTCTTT. Protein sequence: CSVVGVGISEAFF. This chain joins TRBV29-1 and TRBJ1-1; no clear D. Trimming removed 4 bases from V and 6 bases from J, with 15 bases in between. The CDR3 is 13 amino acids. Germline CDR1 reads SQVTM; CDR2 reads ANQGSEA.

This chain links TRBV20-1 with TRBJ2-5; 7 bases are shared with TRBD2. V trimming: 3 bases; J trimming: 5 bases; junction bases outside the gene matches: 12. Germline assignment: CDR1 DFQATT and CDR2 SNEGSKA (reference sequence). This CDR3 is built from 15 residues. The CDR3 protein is CSASPAGPRGETQYF. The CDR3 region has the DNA TGCAGTGCTAGTCCAGCGGGGCCTCGGGGGGAGACCCAGTACTTC.

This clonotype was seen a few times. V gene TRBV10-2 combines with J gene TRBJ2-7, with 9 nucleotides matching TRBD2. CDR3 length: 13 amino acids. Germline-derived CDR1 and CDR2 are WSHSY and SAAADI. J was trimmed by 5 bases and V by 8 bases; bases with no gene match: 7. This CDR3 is CASGSGRSNEQYF. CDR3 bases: TGCGCCAGCGGGAGCGGGAGGTCTAACGAGCAGTACTTC.

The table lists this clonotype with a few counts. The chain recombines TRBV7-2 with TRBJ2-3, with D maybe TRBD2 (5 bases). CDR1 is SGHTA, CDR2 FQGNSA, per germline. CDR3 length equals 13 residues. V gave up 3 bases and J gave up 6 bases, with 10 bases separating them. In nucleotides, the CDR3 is TGTGCCAGCAGCTTGAGTTCGGGGGATACGCAGTATTTT. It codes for CASSLSSGDTQYF. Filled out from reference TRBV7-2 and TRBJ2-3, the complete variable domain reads GAGVSQSPSNKVTEKGKDVELRCDPISGHTALYWYRQSLGQGLEFLIYFQGNSAPDKSGLPSDRFSAERTGGSVSTLTIQRTQQEDSAVYLCASSLSSGDTQYFGPGTRLTVL.

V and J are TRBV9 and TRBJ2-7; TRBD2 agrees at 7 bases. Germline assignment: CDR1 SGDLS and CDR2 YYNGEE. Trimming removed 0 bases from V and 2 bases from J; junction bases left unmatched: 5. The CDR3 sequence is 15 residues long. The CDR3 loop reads CASSVEASGTYEQYF. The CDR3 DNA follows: TGTGCCAGCAGCGTAGAGGCTAGCGGAACCTACGAGCAGTACTTC. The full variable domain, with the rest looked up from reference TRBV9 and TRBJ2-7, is DSGVTQTPKHLITATGQRVTLRCSPRSGDLSVYWYQQSLDQGLQFLIQYYNGEERAKGNILERFSAQQFPDLHSELNLSSLELGDSALYFCASSVEASGTYEQYFGPGTRLTVT.

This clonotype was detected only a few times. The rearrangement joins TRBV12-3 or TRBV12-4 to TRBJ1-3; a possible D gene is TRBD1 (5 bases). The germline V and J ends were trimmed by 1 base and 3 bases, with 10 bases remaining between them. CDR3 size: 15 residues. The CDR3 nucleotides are TGTGCCAGCAGTTTAGGGGGGTATGGTGGAAACACCATATATTTT. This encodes CASSLGGYGGNTIYF.

CDR3 DNA: TGTGCCAGCAGCCCTAGCTATGAGCAGTTCTTC. Protein product: CASSPSYEQFF. This chain joins TRBV2 and TRBJ2-1; D possibly corresponds to TRBD2 (5 bases). V was clipped by 6 bases and J by 8 bases, with 8 bases between them. Germline V gives CDR1 SNHLY, CDR2 FYNNEI. This CDR3 comprises 11 residues.

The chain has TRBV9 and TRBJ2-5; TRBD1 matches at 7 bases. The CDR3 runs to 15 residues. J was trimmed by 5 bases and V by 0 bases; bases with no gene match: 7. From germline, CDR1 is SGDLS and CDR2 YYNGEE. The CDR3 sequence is CASSVGGRGRETQYF. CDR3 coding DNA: TGTGCCAGCAGCGTAGGAGGTAGGGGGCGTGAGACCCAGTACTTC.

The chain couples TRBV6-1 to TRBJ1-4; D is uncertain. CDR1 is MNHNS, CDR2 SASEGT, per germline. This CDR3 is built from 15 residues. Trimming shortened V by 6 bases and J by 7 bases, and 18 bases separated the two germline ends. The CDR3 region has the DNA TGTGCCAGCAGCCCCCCCTCGACGAAGGGTGAAAAACTGTTTTTT. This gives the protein CASSPPSTKGEKLFF.

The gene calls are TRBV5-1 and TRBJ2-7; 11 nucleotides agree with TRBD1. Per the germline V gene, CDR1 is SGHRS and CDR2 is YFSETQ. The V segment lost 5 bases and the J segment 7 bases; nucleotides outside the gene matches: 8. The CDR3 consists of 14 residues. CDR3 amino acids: CASSSGTGGWEQYF. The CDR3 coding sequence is TGCGCCAGCAGTTCCGGGACAGGGGGTTGGGAGCAGTACTTC.

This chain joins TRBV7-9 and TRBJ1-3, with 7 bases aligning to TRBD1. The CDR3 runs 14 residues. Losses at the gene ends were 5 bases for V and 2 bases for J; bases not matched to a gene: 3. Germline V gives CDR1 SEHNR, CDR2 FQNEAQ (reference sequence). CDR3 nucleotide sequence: TGTGCCAGCAGCGTCGGGACAGCTGGAAACACCATATATTTT. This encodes CASSVGTAGNTIYF.

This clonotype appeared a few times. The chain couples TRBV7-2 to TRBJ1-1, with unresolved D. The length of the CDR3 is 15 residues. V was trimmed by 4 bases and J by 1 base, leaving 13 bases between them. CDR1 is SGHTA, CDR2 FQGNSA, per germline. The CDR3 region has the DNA TGTGCCAGCAGCTGGGTTTGGGTGACGAACACTGAAGCTTTCTTT. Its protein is CASSWVWVTNTEAFF.

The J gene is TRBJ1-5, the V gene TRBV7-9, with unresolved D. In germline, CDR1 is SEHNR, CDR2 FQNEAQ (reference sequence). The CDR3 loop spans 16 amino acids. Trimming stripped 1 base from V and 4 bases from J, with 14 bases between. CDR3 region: CASSLGTGSENQPQHF. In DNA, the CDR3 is TGTGCCAGCAGCTTAGGAACCGGAAGCGAGAATCAGCCCCAGCATTTT.

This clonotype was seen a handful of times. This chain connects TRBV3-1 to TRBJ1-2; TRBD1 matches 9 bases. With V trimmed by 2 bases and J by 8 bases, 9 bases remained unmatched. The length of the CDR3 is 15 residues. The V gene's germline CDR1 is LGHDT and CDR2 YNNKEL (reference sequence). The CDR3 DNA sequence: TGTGCCAGCAGCCAACATATACAGGGGGCTCGGGGCTACACCTTC. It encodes CASSQHIQGARGYTF.